This record looks at one TCR beta chain sequence and its context. Primers for the PCR totalled 60 Vbeta and 13 Jbeta. Assay used: immunoSEQ multiplex PCR; TCRdb lists only in-frame clones, some missing. The sample has about 110,000 clones; 65% to 80% are singletons. The record originates from a study of cytomegalovirus exposure and HLA in healthy donors. Healthy bone marrow donors made up the donor group. Germline assignment: CDR1 SGHTA and CDR2 FQGTGA. V dropped 5 bases and J dropped 7 bases, with 20 bases sitting between them. This CDR3 spans 15 amino acids. The source is a woman in her forties or fifties in good health and CMV-seropositive. V gene TRBV7-3 combines with J gene TRBJ1-1; possibly TRBD1 for D (6 bases). Sample: PBMCs. The CDR3 region is CASSTGWDRTDEAFF. CDR3 coding DNA: TGTGCCAGCAGCACAGGGTGGGATCGGACCGATGAAGCTTTCTTT.